The 20 T cell receptor beta chains in this list originate from one sample, sequenced in a study of cytotoxic CD8 clonotypes in ibrutinib-treated CLL. Method: immunoSEQ multiplex PCR; TCRdb's copy keeps in-frame clones and lacks some. The table shows about 330,000 clones, with under 70% occurring only once. The specimen comprised PBMCs, sampled after 36 months of ibrutinib treatment. Every receptor here comes from a human donor with chronic lymphocytic leukemia.

The CDR3: CASSKATDTQYF. The CDR3 nucleotides are TGTGCCAGCTCAAAAGCCACAGATACGCAGTATTTT. V is TRBV18 and J is TRBJ2-3; D call uncertain. This CDR3 region has 12 residues. The germline V gene has CDR1 KGHSH and CDR2 LQKENI. Trimming removed 5 bases from V and 2 bases from J, with 5 bases in between.

This clone appeared a few times. Relative to the germline gene, one junction end is altered; a read error may explain this. Other nucleotide sequences in the sample specify the same CDR3. The chain combines TRBV5-1 with TRBJ1-1, with D unresolved. The V gene's germline CDR1 is SGHRS and CDR2 YFSETQ. The CDR3 is 11 residues long. The CDR3 loop reads CASSLGTEAFF. The CDR3 DNA reads TGCGCCAGCAGTTTGGGCACTGAAGCTTTCTTT.

This clone was seen a single time. This chain uses TRBV6-6 with TRBJ1-4; D is undetermined. Germline CDR1 reads MNHNY; CDR2 reads SVGAGI (reference sequence). The CDR3 is made up of 11 amino acids. Deletions cut 5 bases from V and 8 bases from J, with 6 bases between. The CDR3 reads CASSKEEKLFF. In DNA, the CDR3 is TGTGCCAGCAGTAAAGAGGAAAAACTGTTTTTT.

This clone turned up a few times. The chain is built from TRBV4-1 and TRBJ2-1, with D tentatively TRBD1 (5 bases). Trimming left V 4 bases short and J 7 bases short, with 17 bases between. The CDR3 totals 15 residues. Germline values: CDR1 MGHRA, CDR2 YSYEKL. As DNA, the CDR3 is TGCGCCAGCAGCCCATCAGGGTTGTATGGAAATGAGCAGTTCTTC. Protein product: CASSPSGLYGNEQFF.

The CDR3 nucleotides are TGTGCCAGCAGTCCCCGCCTACAGCGCCTAATGAACACTGAAGCTTTCTTT. Translating gives CASSPRLQRLMNTEAFF. V is TRBV27 and J is TRBJ1-1; D is unresolved. Trimming took off 5 bases at V and 0 bases at J, with 19 bases between the two ends. Germline V gene lookup returns CDR1 MNHEY and CDR2 SMNVEV (reference sequence). This CDR3 is built from 17 residues.

In its sample, this clone was seen a few times. The chain recombines TRBV2 with TRBJ1-2, with 8 bases lining up with TRBD1. The CDR3 spans 13 residues. The germline V gene has CDR1 SNHLY and CDR2 FYNNEI. J lost 1 base, V lost 8 bases, and 3 bases had no gene match. The CDR3 region has the DNA TGTGCCAGCCGGGACAGGAATAACTATGGCTACACCTTC. Protein: CASRDRNNYGYTF.

This clone came up a few times. The J gene is TRBJ2-1, the V gene TRBV4-3; TRBD2 agrees at 9 bases. Germline CDR1 LGHNA, CDR2 YSLEER. This CDR3 has 15 amino acids. V was pared by 1 base and J by 6 bases, with 4 bases of the junction left unmatched. CDR3 region: CASSQVLAGVNEQFF. Here the CDR3 DNA reads TGCGCCAGCAGCCAAGTCTTAGCGGGAGTCAATGAGCAGTTCTTC.

In nucleotides, the CDR3 is TGCAGCGTTGAAGGGAGACAGGCGAACACTGAAGCTTTCTTT. It codes for CSVEGRQANTEAFF. The chain joins TRBV29-1 to TRBJ1-1; a weak D match, TRBD1 (6 bases). V was trimmed by 1 base and J by 1 base, leaving 10 bases between them. From germline, CDR1 is SQVTM and CDR2 ANQGSEA. This CDR3 has 14 amino acids.

This clone came up once. This sequence joins TRBV7-9 and TRBJ1-6; TRBD1 is a possible D gene (6 bases). V was cut by 5 bases and J by 12 bases, with 20 bases left in between. Germline loops: CDR1 SEHNR, CDR2 FQNEAQ (reference sequence). CDR3 length equals 15 residues. CDR3 residues: CASSATSGARGPLHF. The CDR3 bases are TGTGCCAGCAGCGCAACGTCAGGGGCGCGGGGACCCCTCCACTTT.

V is TRBV28 and J is TRBJ2-2; D is uncertain. Trimming took 6 bases from V and 6 from J, leaving 14 bases between them. The CDR3 covers 14 residues. Germline V lookup: CDR1 MDHEN, CDR2 SYDVKM. CDR3 protein: CASSEVGLSGELFF. DNA of the CDR3: TGTGCCAGCAGCGAAGTCGGCCTCTCCGGGGAGCTGTTTTTT.

V gene TRBV29-1 combines with J gene TRBJ1-5; tentative D call: TRBD1 (6 bases). The CDR3 has 12 amino acids. The germline gives CDR1 SQVTM, CDR2 ANQGSEA. Trimming removed 5 bases at V and 4 bases at J, with 9 bases between. This CDR3 reads CSVRQENQPQHF. CDR3 in DNA: TGCAGCGTTCGACAGGAGAATCAGCCCCAGCATTTT.

This clone was seen a few times. The CDR3 DNA reads as TGTGCCAGCAGTTTATTTGGGGGCGGGAACACTGAAGCTTTCTTT. Translation: CASSLFGGGNTEAFF. The chain combines TRBV27 with TRBJ1-1; the D gene is possibly TRBD1 (6 bases). Trimming took off 1 base at V and 1 base at J, with 10 bases between the two ends. The CDR3 consists of 15 residues. Germline values: CDR1 MNHEY, CDR2 SMNVEV (reference sequence).

The chain is built from TRBV7-2 and TRBJ1-2; TRBD1 is a possible D gene (5 bases). The CDR3 extends over 15 amino acids. V was cut by 4 bases and J by 7 bases, with 19 bases left in between. Germline values: CDR1 SGHTA, CDR2 FQGNSA. The CDR3 coding sequence is TGTGCCAGCAGCTCGAGCGGGGCGGGGGTGAGTGGCTACACCTTC. Translated, it gives CASSSSGAGVSGYTF.

This clone is a singleton in its sample. The sample has other DNA sequences that encode this CDR3 too. The chain couples TRBV6-5 to TRBJ2-7; perhaps D is TRBD1 or TRBD2 (5 bases each). The V and J ends lost 3 bases and 2 bases respectively, with 11 bases between them. Germline-derived CDR1 and CDR2 are MNHEY and SVGAGI. CDR3 length: 14 residues. This CDR3 reads CASSYGQGPYEQYF. CDR3 sequence (DNA): TGTGCCAGCAGTTATGGTCAGGGACCCTACGAGCAGTACTTC.

This clone is a singleton in its sample. This chain joins TRBV6-1 and TRBJ2-7, with 7 nucleotides matching TRBD1. The CDR3 length is 12 residues. Germline loops: CDR1 MNHNS, CDR2 SASEGT. V shed 10 bases and J 3 bases; nucleotides not matched to a gene: 6. The CDR3 loop reads CANRQGFYEQYF. The CDR3 DNA is TGTGCCAACCGACAGGGATTCTACGAGCAGTACTTC.

J is TRBJ2-1 and V is TRBV2; D might be TRBD1 (5 bases). This CDR3 has 13 residues. CDR1 SNHLY and CDR2 FYNNEI come from the germline V gene. Trimming took 6 bases from V and 4 from J, leaving 10 bases between them. CDR3 in amino acids: CASRDNRYNEQFF. The CDR3 nucleotides read TGTGCCAGCAGGGATAACAGGTACAATGAGCAGTTCTTC.

This clone was counted between two and nine times. CDR3 protein: CASSLPKTVEAFF. As DNA, the CDR3 is TGTGCCAGCAGCCTGCCGAAGACAGTAGAAGCTTTCTTT. The chain links TRBV7-9 to TRBJ1-1; D possibly corresponds to TRBD1 (5 bases). The CDR3 has 13 residues. Trimming stripped 5 bases from V and 8 bases from J, with 15 bases between. Looked up from germline, CDR1 is SEHNR and CDR2 is FQNEAQ (reference sequence).

The V and J genes are TRBV6-1 and TRBJ1-1; D is unclear. V was clipped by 7 bases and J by 0 bases, with 9 bases between them. The CDR3 has 13 residues. Germline CDR1 is MNHNS and CDR2 is SASEGT. The CDR3 DNA reads TGTGCCAGCAAAAGGCTTATGAACACTGAAGCTTTCTTT. Translating it yields CASKRLMNTEAFF.

This clone was detected once. The CDR3 coding sequence is TGTGCCAGCACCCAGGGCTATGGCTACACCTTC. Translating gives CASTQGYGYTF. The V gene is TRBV28, the J gene TRBJ1-2; weak D call: TRBD1 (5 bases). Germline CDR1 MDHEN, CDR2 SYDVKM. This CDR3 contains 11 residues. V lost 7 bases, J lost 4 bases, and 7 bases lay in between.

The chain's CDR3 is CASSLVGDWSTDTQYF. CDR3 in DNA: TGTGCCAGCAGTTTAGTGGGGGATTGGAGCACAGATACGCAGTATTTT. The V gene is TRBV28, the J gene TRBJ2-3; the D call may be TRBD1 or TRBD2 (5 bases each). Looked up from germline, CDR1 is MDHEN and CDR2 is SYDVKM. Deletions cut 2 bases from V and 0 bases from J, with 12 bases between. The CDR3 is 16 amino acids. Together with reference TRBV28 and TRBJ2-3, the CDR3 gives the full variable domain: DVKVTQSSRYLVKRTGEKVFLECVQDMDHENMFWYRQDPGLGLRLIYFSYDVKMKEKGDIPEGYSVSREKKERFSLILESASTNQTSMYLCASSLVGDWSTDTQYFGPGTRLTVL.